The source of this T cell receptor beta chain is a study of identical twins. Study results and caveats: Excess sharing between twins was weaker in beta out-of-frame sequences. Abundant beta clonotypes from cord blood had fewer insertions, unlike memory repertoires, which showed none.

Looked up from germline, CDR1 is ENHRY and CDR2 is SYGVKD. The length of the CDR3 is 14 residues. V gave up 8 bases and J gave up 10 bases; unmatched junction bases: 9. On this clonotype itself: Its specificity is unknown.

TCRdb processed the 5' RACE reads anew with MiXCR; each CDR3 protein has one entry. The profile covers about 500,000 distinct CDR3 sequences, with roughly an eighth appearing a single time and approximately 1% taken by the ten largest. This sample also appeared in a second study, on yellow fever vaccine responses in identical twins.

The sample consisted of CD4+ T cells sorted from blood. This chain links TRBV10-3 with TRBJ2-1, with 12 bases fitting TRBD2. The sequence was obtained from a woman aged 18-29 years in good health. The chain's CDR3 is CAIPLAGGVGEQFF. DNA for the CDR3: TGTGCCATCCCCCTAGCGGGAGGGGTAGGGGAGCAGTTCTTC.